The clone carrying this T cell receptor beta chain was seen a few times. Antigen: not known. As to time point: patch test 1, 2 weeks after DPC sensitization. Treatment specified: therapeutic diphenylcyclopropenone sensitization with weekly scalp DPC. From the RACE reads, TCRdb called clonotypes with MiXCR, one entry per CDR3 protein. The sample has around 380,000 distinct CDR3 sequences, roughly 4.8% seen once. This record belongs to a study of human T cells and chemical hapten exposure. Germline lookup yields CDR1 KGHDR and CDR2 SFDVKD. The CDR3 has 14 residues. V lost 3 bases to trimming and J lost 10 bases, with 15 bases between them. The study, taken as a whole, reports: In comparison with controls, expanded TCRs gave rise to a significantly larger number of large CDR3 similarity clusters.

The TCR comes from a woman between 50 and 59 years old with alopecia areata. Some clones in this sample may be carry-over from other donors' samples. Sequenced here: whole blood, sampled in connection with sensitization to the hapten diphenylcyclopropenone (DPC). The rearrangement uses TRBV24-1 and TRBJ2-1; tentative D call: TRBD2 (6 bases). CDR3 protein: CATSDDVRSGEQFF. The CDR3 coding sequence is TGTGCCACCAGTGATGATGTTCGGAGCGGGGAGCAGTTCTTC.